The clone carrying this TCR beta chain was detected only a few times. The target antigen is unknown. This sample is part of a study of beta chain features in type 1 diabetes. Whole-study findings and limits: Within patients, naive, central memory and Treg TCRB repertoires seemed more similar than within healthy donors.

Since all of the isolated RNA was reverse transcribed, expressed TCRB transcripts were what got sequenced. Generated by immunoSEQ multiplex PCR, the TCRdb table keeps only in-frame clones and is missing some. The repertoire has around 250,000 clones, roughly 30% of them found once; the top ten carry approximately 4%. Based on CD45RO/CCR7/CD25/CD127/CD95/CD27, CD4+ regulatory, stem cell-like memory, naive and central memory cells were sorted. The V and J ends lost 3 bases and 1 base respectively, with 11 bases between them. CDR1 MNHNS and CDR2 SASEGT come from the germline V gene. This CDR3 spans 15 amino acids.

This receptor was identified in a man aged 25 to 45 in good health. Sequencing was performed on central memory CD4+ T cells from blood. The chain joins TRBV6-1 to TRBJ2-3; D gene ambiguous. The CDR3 nucleotides are TGTGCCAGCAGTGACCAAAGGACGGGCACAGATACGCAGTATTTT. This translates into CASSDQRTGTDTQYF.